Listed below are T cell receptor beta chains from one sample, sequenced in a study of identifying expanded T cells in peripheral blood. Measured with immunoSEQ multiplex PCR; TCRdb has only the in-frame clones, and not every one. The sample shows about 100,000 clones, 80% to 90% of them seen only once. The sequenced sample consisted of blood. The receptor set was obtained from a person aged 18-69 years in good health. Each CDR3 is given with its conserved first and last residue. Each record gives: D gene, J gene, V gene, CDR3 DNA, CDR3 protein. The D gene is left open where the match is weak.

TRBD1 | TRBJ2-7 | TRBV30 | TGTGCCTGGAGTAAAGGGGGCCAAGCCTACGAGCAGTACTTC | CAWSKGGQAYEQYF
- | TRBJ2-3 | TRBV11-3 | TGTGCCAGCAGCTTAGGGTTAGCGGCAGGGAGCACAGATACGCAGTATTTT | CASSLGLAAGSTDTQYF
- | TRBJ1-2 | TRBV7-3 | TGTGCCAGCAGCTTAACCGACACTAACTATGGCTACACCTTC | CASSLTDTNYGYTF
- | TRBJ2-7 | TRBV20-1 | TGCAGTGCACGAAGAGACTACGAGCAGTACTTC | CSARRDYEQYF
- | TRBJ1-2 | TRBV30 | TGTGCCTGGAGAATTGATCAGGCCGGCTACACCTTC | CAWRIDQAGYTF
- | TRBJ2-7 | TRBV6-5 | TGTGCCAGCAGTTACTCGGTTACGGGGGCTTACGAGCAGTACTTC | CASSYSVTGAYEQYF
- | TRBJ1-2 | TRBV29-1 | TGCAGCGTTGAATTGGCAGAATCTAACTATGGCTACACCTTC | CSVELAESNYGYTF
- | TRBJ2-4 | TRBV30 | TGTGCCTGGGATCCGGGCGTAGAAAACATTCAGTACTTC | CAWDPGVENIQYF
- | TRBJ2-6 | TRBV30 | TGTGCCTGGAGGCCTCTGGGGTTCTCTGGGGCCAACGTCCTGACTTTC | CAWRPLGFSGANVLTF
TRBD1 | TRBJ2-1 | TRBV30 | TGTGCCTGGGGGACAGGAGTTACTATTGAGCAGTTCTTC | CAWGTGVTIEQFF
- | TRBJ1-1 | TRBV2 | TGTGCCAGCGTTAGAGACAACACTGAAGCTTTCTTT | CASVRDNTEAFF
- | TRBJ1-5 | TRBV11-2 | TGTGCCAGCAGCTTAGGAACAGTAAGACAGCCCCAGCATTTT | CASSLGTVRQPQHF
TRBD2 | TRBJ2-7 | TRBV9 | TGTGCCAGCAGCCCCCGACTAGCGGGCTTCCACGAGCAGTACTTC | CASSPRLAGFHEQYF